This T cell receptor (beta chain) was sequenced during a study of T cell responses to AZD1222 COVID-19 vaccine. Study overall: Second-dose intervals of approximately 4 or approximately 12 weeks were pooled.

Findings and limits, study-wide: Baseline serology detected seropositivity in only six or seven AZD1222 recipients.

Method: immunoSEQ multiplex PCR; TCRdb's copy keeps in-frame clones and lacks some. The table lists 40,000 to 45,000 clones, about 83% of them singletons. About this clone itself: Its specificity is unknown.

Germline CDR1 SEHNR, CDR2 FQNEAQ (reference sequence). This CDR3 contains 15 residues. Trimming took off 1 base at V and 7 bases at J, with 13 bases between the two ends. The chain uses TRBV7-9 and TRBJ1-4, with D perhaps matching TRBD1 (6 bases). The sample here was peripheral blood, taken on day 0 of AZD1222 vaccination. This clonotype was obtained from an adult in good health. The CDR3 DNA reads as TGTGCCAGCAGCTTAGAGGCAGGGGCCGCTGAAAAACTGTTTTTT. It yields the protein CASSLEAGAAEKLFF.